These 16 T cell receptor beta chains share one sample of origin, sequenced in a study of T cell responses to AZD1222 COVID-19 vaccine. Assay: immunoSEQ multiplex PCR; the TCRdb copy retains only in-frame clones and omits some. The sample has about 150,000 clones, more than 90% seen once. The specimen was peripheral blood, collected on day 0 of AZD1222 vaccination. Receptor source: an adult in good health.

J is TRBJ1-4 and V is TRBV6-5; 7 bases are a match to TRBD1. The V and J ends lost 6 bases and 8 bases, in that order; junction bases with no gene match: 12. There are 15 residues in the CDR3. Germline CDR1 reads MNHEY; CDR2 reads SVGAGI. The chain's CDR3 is CASSNANRGQEKLFF. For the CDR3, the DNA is TGTGCCAGCAGCAACGCTAACAGGGGTCAAGAAAAACTGTTTTTT.

CDR3 region: CASSSRGTNRNSPLHF. CDR3 bases: TGTGCCAGCAGCTCTAGGGGGACCAATAGGAATTCACCCCTCCACTTT. The chain carries TRBV11-3 and TRBJ1-6; D perhaps matches TRBD1 (6 bases). Trimming pared 4 bases from V and 7 bases from J, leaving 17 bases between. The CDR3 covers 16 residues. The germline CDR1 and CDR2 sequences are SGHNT and YENEEA. Looking up the rest from reference TRBV11-3 and TRBJ1-6 gives the full variable domain: EAGVVQSPRYKIIEKKQPVAFWCNPISGHNTLYWYLQNLGQGPELLIRYENEEAVDDSQLPKDRFSAERLKGVDSTLKIQPAELGDSAVYLCASSSRGTNRNSPLHFGNGTRLTVT.

As DNA, the CDR3 is TGCAGTGCTAGTCTCCCCCCTCTAGCGGGATCCTACGAGCAGTACTTC. Translated: CSASLPPLAGSYEQYF. The chain employs TRBV20-1 and TRBJ2-7; 9 bases align to TRBD2. This CDR3 has 16 residues. In germline, CDR1 is DFQATT, CDR2 SNEGSKA (reference sequence). V was pared by 3 bases and J by 1 base, with 10 bases of the junction left unmatched.

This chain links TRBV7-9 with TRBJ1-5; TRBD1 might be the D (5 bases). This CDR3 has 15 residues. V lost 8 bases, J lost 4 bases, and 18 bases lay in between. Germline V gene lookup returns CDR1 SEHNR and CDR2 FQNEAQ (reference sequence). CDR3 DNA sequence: TGTGCCAGCGGCTGGGAGGGGATTGGGAATCAGCCCCAGCATTTT. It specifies CASGWEGIGNQPQHF.

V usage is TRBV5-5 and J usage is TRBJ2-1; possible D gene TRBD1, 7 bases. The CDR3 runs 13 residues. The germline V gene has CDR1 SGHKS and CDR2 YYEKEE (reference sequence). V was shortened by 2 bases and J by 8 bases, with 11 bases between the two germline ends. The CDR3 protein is CASSFQGGDEQFF. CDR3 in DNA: TGTGCCAGCAGCTTCCAGGGGGGCGATGAGCAGTTCTTC.

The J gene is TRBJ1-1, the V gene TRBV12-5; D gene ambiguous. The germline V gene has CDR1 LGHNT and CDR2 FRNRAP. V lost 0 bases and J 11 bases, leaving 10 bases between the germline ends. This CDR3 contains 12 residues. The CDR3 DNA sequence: TGTGCTAGTGGTTTGGTAAACCAGGTGGCTTTCTTT. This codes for CASGLVNQVAFF.

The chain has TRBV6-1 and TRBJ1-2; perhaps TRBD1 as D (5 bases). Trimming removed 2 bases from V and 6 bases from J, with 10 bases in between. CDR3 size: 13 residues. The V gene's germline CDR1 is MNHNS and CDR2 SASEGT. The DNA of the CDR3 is TGTGCCAGCAGTGAATTGGGGGAAGATGGCTACACCTTC. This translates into CASSELGEDGYTF.

As DNA, the CDR3 is TGTGCCAGCAGCTTAATTCGTGGGAACACCATATATTTT. It yields the protein CASSLIRGNTIYF. The rearrangement uses TRBV7-3 and TRBJ1-3, with D uncertain. The V and J ends lost 1 base and 7 bases respectively, with 8 bases between them. From germline, CDR1 is SGHTA and CDR2 FQGTGA. This CDR3 has 13 residues.

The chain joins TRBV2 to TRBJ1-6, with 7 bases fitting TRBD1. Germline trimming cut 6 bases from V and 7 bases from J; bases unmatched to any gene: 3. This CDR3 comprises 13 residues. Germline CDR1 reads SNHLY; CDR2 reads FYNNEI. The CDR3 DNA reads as TGTGCCAGCAGAGTACAGGGGAATTCACCCCTCCACTTT. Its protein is CASRVQGNSPLHF.

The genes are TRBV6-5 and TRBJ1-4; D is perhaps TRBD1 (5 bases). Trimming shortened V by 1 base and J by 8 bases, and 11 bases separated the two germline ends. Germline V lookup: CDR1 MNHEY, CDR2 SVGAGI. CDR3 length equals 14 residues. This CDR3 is CASSYLRGEEKLFF. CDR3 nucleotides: TGTGCCAGCAGTTACTTGAGGGGAGAAGAAAAACTGTTTTTT.

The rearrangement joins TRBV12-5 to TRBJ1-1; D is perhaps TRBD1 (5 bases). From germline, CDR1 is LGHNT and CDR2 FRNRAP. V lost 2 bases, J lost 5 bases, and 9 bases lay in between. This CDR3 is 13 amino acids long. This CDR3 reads CASGLTGGTEAFF. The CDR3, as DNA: TGTGCTAGTGGTTTGACGGGGGGAACTGAAGCTTTCTTT. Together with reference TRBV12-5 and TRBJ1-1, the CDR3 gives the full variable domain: DARVTQTPRHKVTEMGQEVTMRCQPILGHNTVFWYRQTMMQGLELLAYFRNRAPLDDSGMPKDRFSAEMPDATLATLKIQPSEPRDSAVYFCASGLTGGTEAFFGQGTRLTVV.

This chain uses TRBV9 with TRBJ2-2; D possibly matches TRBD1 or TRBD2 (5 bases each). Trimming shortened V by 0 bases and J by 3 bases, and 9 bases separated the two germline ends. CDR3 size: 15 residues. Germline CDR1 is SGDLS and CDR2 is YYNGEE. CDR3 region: CASSVGGLDTGELFF. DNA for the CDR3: TGTGCCAGCAGCGTAGGGGGGTTGGACACCGGGGAGCTGTTTTTT. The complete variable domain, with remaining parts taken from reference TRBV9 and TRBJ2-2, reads DSGVTQTPKHLITATGQRVTLRCSPRSGDLSVYWYQQSLDQGLQFLIQYYNGEERAKGNILERFSAQQFPDLHSELNLSSLELGDSALYFCASSVGGLDTGELFFGEGSRLTVL.

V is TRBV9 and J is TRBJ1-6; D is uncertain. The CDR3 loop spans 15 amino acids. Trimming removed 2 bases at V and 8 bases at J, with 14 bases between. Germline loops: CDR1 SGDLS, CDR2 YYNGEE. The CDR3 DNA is TGTGCCAGCAGCGTTTTTGCAGGTCTGGATTCACCCCTCCACTTT. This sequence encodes CASSVFAGLDSPLHF.

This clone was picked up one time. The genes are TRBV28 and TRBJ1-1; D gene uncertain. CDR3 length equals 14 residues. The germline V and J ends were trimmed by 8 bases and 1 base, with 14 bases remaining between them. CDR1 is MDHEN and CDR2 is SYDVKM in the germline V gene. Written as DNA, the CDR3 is TGTGCCAGCGGTTCACCGGGAGAGAACACTGAAGCTTTCTTT. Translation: CASGSPGENTEAFF.

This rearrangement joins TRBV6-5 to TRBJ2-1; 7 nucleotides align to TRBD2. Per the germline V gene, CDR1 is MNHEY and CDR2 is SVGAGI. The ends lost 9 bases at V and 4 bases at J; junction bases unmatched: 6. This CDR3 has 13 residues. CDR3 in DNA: TGTGCCAGTCGACGGGACTATTACAATGAGCAGTTCTTC. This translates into CASRRDYYNEQFF.

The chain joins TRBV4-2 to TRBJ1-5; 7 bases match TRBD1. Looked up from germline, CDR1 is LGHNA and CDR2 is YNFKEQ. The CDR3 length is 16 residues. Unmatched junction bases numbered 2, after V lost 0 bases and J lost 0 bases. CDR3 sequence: CASSQDGTVSNQPQHF. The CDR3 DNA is TGTGCCAGCAGCCAAGATGGGACAGTTAGCAATCAGCCCCAGCATTTT.